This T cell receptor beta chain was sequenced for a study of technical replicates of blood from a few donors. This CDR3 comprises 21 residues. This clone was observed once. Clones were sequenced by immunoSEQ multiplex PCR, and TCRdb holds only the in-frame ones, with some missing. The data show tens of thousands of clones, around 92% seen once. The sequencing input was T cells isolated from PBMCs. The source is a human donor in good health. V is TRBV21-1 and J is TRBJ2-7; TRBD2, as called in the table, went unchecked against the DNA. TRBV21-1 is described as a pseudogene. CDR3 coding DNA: TGTGCCAGCAGCAAAGCTAGTCCGGGACTAGCGGGAGAGGGAGGGGCCTACGAGCAGTACTTC. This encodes CASSKASPGLAGEGGAYEQYF.